These 16 T cell receptor beta chains originate from one sample sequenced in a study of identical twins. TCRdb recomputed calls from the 5' RACE reads with MiXCR, one row per CDR3 protein. This table holds fewer than 650,000 distinct CDR3 sequences, 7.1% found once. These data were likewise used in another study, on yellow fever vaccine responses in identical twins.

Sequenced input: PBMCs. The receptors were gathered from a woman between 18 and 30 years old in good health.

The table lists this clonotype with a few counts. The J gene is TRBJ2-1, the V gene TRBV11-3; 12 bases fit TRBD2. The junction had 9 bases not matched to a gene; V was cut back by 5 bases and J by 7 bases. The CDR3 has 16 residues. Germline CDR1 is SGHNT and CDR2 is YENEEA. In nucleotides, the CDR3 is TGTGCCAGCAGCCTTCCCGGACTAGCGGGAATGAATGAGCAGTTCTTC. Encoded protein: CASSLPGLAGMNEQFF. The full variable domain, with the rest looked up from reference TRBV11-3 and TRBJ2-1, is EAGVVQSPRYKIIEKKQPVAFWCNPISGHNTLYWYLQNLGQGPELLIRYENEEAVDDSQLPKDRFSAERLKGVDSTLKIQPAELGDSAVYLCASSLPGLAGMNEQFFGPGTRLTVL.

This clonotype was counted a few times. The chain links TRBV6-1 to TRBJ1-5, with D perhaps matching TRBD1 (6 bases). There are 14 residues in the CDR3. The ends were cut back, 6 bases at V and 3 bases at J, with 12 bases in the middle. Germline V gives CDR1 MNHNS, CDR2 SASEGT. DNA for the CDR3: TGTGCCAGCAGGGCGGACAGTCTCAATCAGCCCCAGCATTTT. Translation gives CASRADSLNQPQHF.

The chain carries TRBV5-1 and TRBJ1-1; 9 nucleotides line up with TRBD1. Germline CDR1 is SGHRS and CDR2 is YFSETQ. This CDR3 is 15 amino acids long. V was pared by 4 bases and J by 0 bases, with 4 bases of the junction left unmatched. CDR3 residues: CASSGGQGLNTEAFF. In nucleotides, the CDR3 is TGCGCCAGCAGCGGGGGACAGGGCCTGAACACTGAAGCTTTCTTT.

V and J are TRBV2 and TRBJ1-6; D possibly corresponds to TRBD1 (5 bases). The length of the CDR3 is 15 residues. V lost 6 bases to trimming and J lost 13 bases, with 22 bases between them. Germline V gene sequence: CDR1 SNHLY, CDR2 FYNNEI. The CDR3 region is CASRADRGIKFPLHF. The CDR3 DNA follows: TGTGCCAGCAGGGCGGACCGGGGGATAAAGTTTCCCCTCCACTTT.

This clonotype occurred a few times. The chain couples TRBV9 to TRBJ2-3, with no clear D. Germline CDR1 is SGDLS and CDR2 is YYNGEE. The CDR3 is 14 amino acids. With 0 bases removed from V and 5 bases from J, the gap between germline ends came to 10 bases. CDR3 loop: CASSVGIAGDTQYF. The CDR3 DNA reads TGTGCCAGCAGCGTAGGGATAGCTGGAGATACGCAGTATTTT.

There are a few counts of this clonotype. The chain couples TRBV10-3 to TRBJ2-7, with D tentatively TRBD2 (6 bases). Trimming took off 0 bases at V and 3 bases at J, with 15 bases between the two ends. There are 16 residues in the CDR3. Per germline, CDR1 ENHRY and CDR2 SYGVKD. DNA for the CDR3: TGTGCCATCAGTGAGTCGGGACTCCCTTCCGACTACGAGCAGTACTTC. Its protein product is CAISESGLPSDYEQYF.

The CDR3 region has the DNA TGCAGTGCTTATCTTGGTCGGTCGACGAACACTGAAGCTTTCTTT. Its translation: CSAYLGRSTNTEAFF. The chain carries TRBV20-1 and TRBJ1-1; no clear D gene. V lost 5 bases to trimming and J lost 1 base, with 17 bases between them. This CDR3 region has 15 residues. Germline values: CDR1 DFQATT, CDR2 SNEGSKA (reference sequence).

This clonotype was observed many times. The chain links TRBV20-1 to TRBJ1-2; D is ambiguous. CDR3 length: 14 residues. The V end lost 4 bases, the J end lost 8 bases, and 20 bases lay between the germline ends. Per the germline V gene, CDR1 is DFQATT and CDR2 is SNEGSKA (reference sequence). The DNA of the CDR3 is TGCAGTGCTATTCGGAGCAGCCCCTTGGAGGGCTACACCTTC. It specifies CSAIRSSPLEGYTF.

The rearrangement uses TRBV12-3 or TRBV12-4 and TRBJ2-7; TRBD2 agrees at 8 bases. The V segment lost 1 base and the J segment 4 bases; nucleotides outside the gene matches: 15. This CDR3 is built from 18 residues. CDR3 in amino acids: CASSLGPQMGRGGYEQYF. The CDR3 nucleotides are TGTGCCAGCAGTTTAGGCCCCCAAATGGGTCGGGGGGGTTACGAGCAGTACTTC.

This clonotype was seen repeatedly, ten times or more. The chain carries TRBV21-1 and TRBJ1-5. TRBV21-1 is labeled a pseudogene. The CDR3 extends over 14 amino acids. Written as DNA, the CDR3 is TGTGCCAGCAGCAAACTACAGCTCGGTCAGCCCCAGCATTTT. This codes for CASSKLQLGQPQHF.

The rearrangement uses TRBV10-3 and TRBJ2-2; maybe TRBD1 (6 bases). The CDR3 is 15 residues long. The germline V and J ends were trimmed by 3 bases and 4 bases, with 12 bases remaining between them. Looked up from germline, CDR1 is ENHRY and CDR2 is SYGVKD. CDR3 sequence: CAISEISGATGELFF. The CDR3 DNA sequence: TGTGCCATCAGTGAAATCTCAGGGGCCACCGGGGAGCTGTTTTTT.

At least ten counts were recorded for this clonotype. The CDR3 spells CASSLVPDNYGYTF. CDR3 DNA: TGTGCCAGCAGCTTAGTTCCAGATAACTATGGCTACACCTTC. The chain employs TRBV7-8 and TRBJ1-2; D unclear. The germline V and J ends were trimmed by 1 base and 1 base, with 7 bases remaining between them. The germline V gene encodes CDR1 SGHVS and CDR2 FQNEAQ. This CDR3 contains 14 residues.

The rearrangement uses TRBV5-5 and TRBJ2-7, with D uncertain. This CDR3 has 13 residues. Trimming removed 4 bases at V and 9 bases at J, with 17 bases between. In germline, CDR1 is SGHKS, CDR2 YYEKEE (reference sequence). CDR3 sequence: CASSPDGSWMQYF. The DNA for the CDR3 is TGTGCCAGCAGCCCGGACGGGTCCTGGATGCAGTACTTC.

This clonotype has ten or more counts. The genes are TRBV20-1 and TRBJ2-2, with 7 bases fitting TRBD1. This CDR3 is 12 amino acids long. Germline-derived CDR1 and CDR2 are DFQATT and SNEGSKA (reference sequence). Trimming removed 6 bases from V and 9 bases from J; junction bases left unmatched: 7. CDR3 sequence: CSAQRQGRELFF. CDR3 nucleotide sequence: TGCAGTGCCCAAAGACAGGGAAGGGAGCTGTTTTTT.

In its sample, this clonotype was seen a few times. This chain links TRBV11-2 with TRBJ1-2; a possible D gene is TRBD1 (5 bases). Germline V gene data show CDR1 as SGHAT and CDR2 as FQNNGV. This CDR3 has 13 amino acids. V was shortened by 7 bases and J by 7 bases, with 16 bases between the two germline ends. The CDR3, as DNA: TGTGCCAGCATCACGATGGGGGTTTCTGGCTACACCTTC. As protein: CASITMGVSGYTF.

This clonotype was seen many times. The rearrangement links TRBV27 to TRBJ1-4; no clear D gene. V was pared by 6 bases and J by 10 bases, with 18 bases between. From germline, CDR1 is MNHEY and CDR2 SMNVEV (reference sequence). This CDR3 has 14 residues. CDR3 residues: CASSSSGFIGKLFF. The CDR3 DNA sequence: TGTGCCAGCAGCTCTTCGGGGTTTATCGGAAAACTGTTTTTT.